This T cell receptor beta chain was identified in a study of blood T cell repertoires in COVID-19. CDR1 and CDR2 (germline): MNHEY, SVGAGI. The CDR3 length is 12 residues. J lost 8 bases, V lost 11 bases, and 9 bases had no gene match. Original processing methods: Amplification with reference gene primers provided the estimates of nucleated cell counts. Repertoires were generated with immunoSEQ multiplex PCR, while TCRdb's copy carries only in-frame clones and drops some. V and J calls and clone size follow that table, whereas D and trimming were derived from the DNA. This table holds 45,000 to 65,000 clones, 82% found once.

The sample taken for sequencing was peripheral blood. This TCR was recovered from a man in his 60s with acute or convalescent COVID-19. The chain couples TRBV6-5 to TRBJ2-1, with TRBD2 matching over 7 bases. The CDR3: CASQGGLDEQFF. As DNA, the CDR3 is TGTGCCTCCCAGGGAGGGCTGGATGAGCAGTTCTTC.